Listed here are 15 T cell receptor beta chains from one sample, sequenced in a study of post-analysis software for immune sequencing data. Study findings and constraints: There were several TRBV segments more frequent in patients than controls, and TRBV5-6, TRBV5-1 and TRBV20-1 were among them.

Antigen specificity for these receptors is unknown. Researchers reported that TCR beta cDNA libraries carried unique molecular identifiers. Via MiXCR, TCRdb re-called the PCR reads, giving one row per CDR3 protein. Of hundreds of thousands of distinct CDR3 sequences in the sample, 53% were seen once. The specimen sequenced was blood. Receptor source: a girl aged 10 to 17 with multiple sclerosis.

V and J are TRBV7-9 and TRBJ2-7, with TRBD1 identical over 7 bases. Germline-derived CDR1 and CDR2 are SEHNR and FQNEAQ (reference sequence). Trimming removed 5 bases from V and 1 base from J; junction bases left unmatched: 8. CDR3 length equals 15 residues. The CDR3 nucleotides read TGTGCCAGCAGCGCCCGGGACAGAACTTCCTACGAGCAGTACTTC. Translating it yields CASSARDRTSYEQYF.

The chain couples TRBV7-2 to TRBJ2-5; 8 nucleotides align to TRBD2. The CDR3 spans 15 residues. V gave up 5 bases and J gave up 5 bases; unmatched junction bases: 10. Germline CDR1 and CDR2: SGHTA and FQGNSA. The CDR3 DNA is TGTGCCAGCAGCCTCACCGGGACTAGAGGCGAGACCCAGTACTTC. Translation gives CASSLTGTRGETQYF. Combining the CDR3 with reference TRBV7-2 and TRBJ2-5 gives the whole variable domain GAGVSQSPSNKVTEKGKDVELRCDPISGHTALYWYRQSLGQGLEFLIYFQGNSAPDKSGLPSDRFSAERTGGSVSTLTIQRTQQEDSAVYLCASSLTGTRGETQYFGPGTRLLVL.

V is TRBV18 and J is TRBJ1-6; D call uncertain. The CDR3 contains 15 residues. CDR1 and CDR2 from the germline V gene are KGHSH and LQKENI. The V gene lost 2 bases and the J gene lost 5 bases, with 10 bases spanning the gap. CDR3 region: CASSPTRLDNSPLHF. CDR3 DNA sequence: TGTGCCAGCTCACCAACCCGATTGGATAATTCACCCCTCCACTTT.

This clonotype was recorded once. This CDR3 is CASSYRPRSYNEQFF. CDR3 sequence (DNA): TGTGCCAGCAGTTACAGACCACGCTCCTACAATGAGCAGTTCTTC. The genes are TRBV6-2 or TRBV6-3 and TRBJ2-1; D gene unclear. Trimming removed 2 bases from V and 0 bases from J, with 8 bases in between. CDR1 and CDR2 from the germline V gene are MNHEY and SVGEGT. This CDR3 has 15 amino acids.

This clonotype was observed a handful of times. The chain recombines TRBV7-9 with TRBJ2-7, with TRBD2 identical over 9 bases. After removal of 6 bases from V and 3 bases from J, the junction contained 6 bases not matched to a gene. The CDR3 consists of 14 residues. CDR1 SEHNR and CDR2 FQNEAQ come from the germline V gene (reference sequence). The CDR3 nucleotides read TGTGCCAGCAGTTTTACTAGCGGGTACTACGAGCAGTACTTC. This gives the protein CASSFTSGYYEQYF.

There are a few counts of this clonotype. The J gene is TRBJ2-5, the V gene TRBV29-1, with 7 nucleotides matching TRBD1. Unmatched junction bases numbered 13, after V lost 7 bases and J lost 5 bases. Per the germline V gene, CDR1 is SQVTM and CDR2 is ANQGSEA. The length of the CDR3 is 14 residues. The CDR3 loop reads CSGMTGSNWETQYF. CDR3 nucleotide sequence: TGCAGCGGCATGACAGGGAGTAACTGGGAGACCCAGTACTTC.

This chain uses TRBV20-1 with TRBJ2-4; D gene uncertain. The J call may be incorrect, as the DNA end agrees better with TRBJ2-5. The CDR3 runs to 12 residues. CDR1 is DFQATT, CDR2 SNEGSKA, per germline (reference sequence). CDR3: CSASMASETQYF. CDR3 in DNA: TGCAGTGCTAGCATGGCCTCAGAGACCCAGTACTTC.

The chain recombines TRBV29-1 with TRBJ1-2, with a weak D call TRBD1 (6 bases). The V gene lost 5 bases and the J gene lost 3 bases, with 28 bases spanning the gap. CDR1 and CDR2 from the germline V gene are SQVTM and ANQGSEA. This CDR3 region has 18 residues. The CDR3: CSVTESYEQGTRDYGYTF. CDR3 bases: TGCAGCGTTACTGAATCCTACGAGCAGGGGACAAGGGACTATGGCTACACCTTC.

CDR3: CSGTRAEQFF. CDR3 bases: TGCAGCGGGACTAGAGCTGAGCAGTTCTTC. The V and J genes are TRBV29-1 and TRBJ2-1; TRBD2 matches at 7 bases. J was trimmed by 9 bases and V by 7 bases; bases with no gene match: 3. Germline V gene data show CDR1 as SQVTM and CDR2 as ANQGSEA. The CDR3 is 10 residues long.

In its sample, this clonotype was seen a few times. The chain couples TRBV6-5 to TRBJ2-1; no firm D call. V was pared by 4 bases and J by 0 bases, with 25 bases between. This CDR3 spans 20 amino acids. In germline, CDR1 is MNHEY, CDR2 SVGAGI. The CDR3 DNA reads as TGTGCCAGCAGTTCTCCGGAGCGAGACCCATCTCCAAGCTCCTACAATGAGCAGTTCTTC. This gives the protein CASSSPERDPSPSSYNEQFF.

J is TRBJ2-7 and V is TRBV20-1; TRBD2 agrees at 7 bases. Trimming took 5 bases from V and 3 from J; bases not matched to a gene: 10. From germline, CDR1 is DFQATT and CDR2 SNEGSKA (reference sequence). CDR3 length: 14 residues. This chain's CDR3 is CSAPQRGPYYEQYF. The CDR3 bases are TGCAGTGCTCCCCAGCGGGGCCCCTACTACGAGCAGTACTTC.

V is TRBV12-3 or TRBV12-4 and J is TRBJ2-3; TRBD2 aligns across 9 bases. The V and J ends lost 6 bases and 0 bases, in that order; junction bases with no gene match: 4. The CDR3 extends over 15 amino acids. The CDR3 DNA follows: TGTGCCAGCAGGCCTAGCGGGGCAAGCACAGATACGCAGTATTTT. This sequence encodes CASRPSGASTDTQYF.

Here the CDR3 DNA reads TGTGCCAGCACCATGGACAGCAAAAACATTCAGTACTTC. Its translation is CASTMDSKNIQYF. The rearrangement joins TRBV6-1 to TRBJ2-4; TRBD1 might be the D (6 bases). Per germline, CDR1 MNHNS and CDR2 SASEGT. Trimming stripped 7 bases from V and 3 bases from J, with 10 bases between. CDR3 length equals 13 residues.

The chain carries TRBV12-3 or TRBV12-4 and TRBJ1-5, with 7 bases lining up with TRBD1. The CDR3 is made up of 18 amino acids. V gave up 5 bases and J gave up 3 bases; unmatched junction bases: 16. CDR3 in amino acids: CASSDSTGTASSNQPQHF. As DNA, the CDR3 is TGTGCCAGCAGTGATAGTACCGGGACAGCTTCCTCCAATCAGCCCCAGCATTTT.

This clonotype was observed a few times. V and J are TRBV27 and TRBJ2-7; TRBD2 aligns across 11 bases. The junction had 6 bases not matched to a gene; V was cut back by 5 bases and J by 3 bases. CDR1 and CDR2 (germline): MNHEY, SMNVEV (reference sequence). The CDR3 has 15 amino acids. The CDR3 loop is CASSPGTSGYYEQYF. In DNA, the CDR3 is TGTGCCAGCAGTCCTGGGACTAGCGGATACTACGAGCAGTACTTC.